A selection of T cell receptor beta chains follows, all from one sample in a study of CD8 T cells in Susac syndrome. MiXCR was run by TCRdb on the immunoSEQ multiplex PCR reads, yielding one entry per CDR3 protein. The sample carries 250,000 to 300,000 distinct CDR3 sequences, 89% recorded once. Sequencing was done on a sample of CD8+ T cells from PBMCs. The receptor source for this set is a human donor with multiple sclerosis. CDR3s include the opening cysteine and the closing phenylalanine or tryptophan. Fields, in order: J gene, clone size, D gene, CDR3 length, V gene, CDR3 DNA, CDR3 protein. A D gene is named only where the DNA matches it firmly. Some rows mark clone size as missing; the rest say once, few, many or name a class of expanded clone.

TRBJ2-7	-	TRBD2	15	TRBV28	TGTGCCAGCAGCCTCTCCTGGGAGGGCCGGAGGGAGCAGTACTTC	CASSLSWEGRREQYF
TRBJ2-2	once	TRBD2	20	TRBV13	TGTGCCAGCAGCCCGCCTCTCGGACTAGCGGGGAAAGGGCGTACCGGGGAGCTGTTTTTT	CASSPPLGLAGKGRTGELFF
TRBJ2-1	-	-	14	TRBV30	TGTGCCTGTAATAGTGGGAAAAGCTACAATGAGCAGTTCTTC	CACNSGKSYNEQFF
TRBJ2-7	-	TRBD1	18	TRBV11-2	TGTGCCAGCAGCTTAGACCTACAGGGGGCCCGAACGCTCTACGAGCAGTACTTC	CASSLDLQGARTLYEQYF
TRBJ2-5	-	TRBD2	16	TRBV4-3	TGCGCCAGCAGCCAAGACAGTACTAGCGGGTGGGAGACCCAGTACTTC	CASSQDSTSGWETQYF
TRBJ2-1	-	-	15	TRBV28	TGTGCCAGCAGTTTATATAGCGGTGACTACAATGAGCAGTTCTTC	CASSLYSGDYNEQFF
TRBJ2-7	once	TRBD1	15	TRBV4-3	TGCGCCAGCAGCCAAGAAGGGACAGCCACCTACGAGCAGTACTTC	CASSQEGTATYEQYF
TRBJ2-1	-	-	14	TRBV20-1	TGCAGTGCTAGAGTGAAGAGCTCCTACAATGAGCAGTTCTTC	CSARVKSSYNEQFF
TRBJ2-7	-	-	12	TRBV30	TGTGCCTGGTCCCTCAGGGGCTACGAGCAGTACTTC	CAWSLRGYEQYF
TRBJ2-1	-	-	17	TRBV5-1	TGCGCCAGCAGCTTGGTAGGGCTTTCGAGCTCCTACAATGAGCAGTTCTTC	CASSLVGLSSSYNEQFF
TRBJ2-3	-	-	15	TRBV6-2/TRBV6-3	TGTGCCAGCAGTTACGGAGGGGGTAGAATAGATACGCAGTATTTT	CASSYGGGRIDTQYF
TRBJ1-5	-	-	13	TRBV6-5	TGTGCCAGCAGTCAGAACACGAATCAGCCCCAGCATTTT	CASSQNTNQPQHF
TRBJ2-7	-	TRBD1	16	TRBV30	TGTGCCTGGACCAAGGGTGGGACAGGGTACGACTACGAGCAGTACTTC	CAWTKGGTGYDYEQYF
TRBJ2-1	-	TRBD2	16	TRBV20-1	TGCAGTGCTAGAGATCCGACTAGCGGGGGGGCCTATGAGCAGTTCTTC	CSARDPTSGGAYEQFF
TRBJ1-5	few	-	13	TRBV27	TGTGCCAGCCGACCATATAGCAATCAGCCCCAGCATTTT	CASRPYSNQPQHF
TRBJ2-5	-	TRBD2	18	TRBV4-3	TGCGCCAGCAGCCAAGTCCTCCCCGCGGGGGGGCCGAGAGAGACCCAGTACTTC	CASSQVLPAGGPRETQYF
TRBJ2-3	-	TRBD1	15	TRBV5-1	TGCGCCAGCAGCCAGGGGGAGTCTAGCACAGATACGCAGTATTTT	CASSQGESSTDTQYF
TRBJ2-1	-	-	14	TRBV6-5	TGTGCCAGCAGATTTAGCGGCTCCTACAATGAGCAGTTCTTC	CASRFSGSYNEQFF
TRBJ2-1	-	-	14	TRBV7-9	TGTGCCAGCAGCTTAACCCTGGTAGGTGGTGAGCAGTTCTTC	CASSLTLVGGEQFF
TRBJ2-5	few	-	13	TRBV28	TGTGCCAGCAGTTTACTGGCGGAAGAGACCCAGTACTTC	CASSLLAEETQYF
TRBJ2-2	-	TRBD2	17	TRBV25-1	TGTGCCAGCAGTGATCCCCAGCGGGAGGGGTCCACCGGGGAGCTGTTTTTT	CASSDPQREGSTGELFF
TRBJ2-3	-	-	13	TRBV29-1	TGCAGCGTTGAGGGTGGGCGCACAGATACGCAGTATTTT	CSVEGGRTDTQYF
TRBJ2-2	-	-	14	TRBV12-3/TRBV12-4	TGTGCCAGCAGTTTATTTAGTGCCACCGGGGAGCTGTTTTTT	CASSLFSATGELFF